This passage covers 26 T cell receptor beta chains from one sample sequenced in a study of blood T cell repertoires in COVID-19. Profiled with immunoSEQ multiplex PCR; TCRdb holds only in-frame clones, not every one. The data show some 260,000 clones, about 81% seen once. The source material was PBMCs or T cells enriched from blood (not recorded which). The receptors shown here come from a man younger than 40 with acute COVID-19.

The chain joins TRBV5-6 to TRBJ2-5; TRBD2 matches at 8 bases. The CDR3 is made up of 15 amino acids. The J segment lost 2 bases and the V segment lost 3 bases, leaving 6 bases of the junction unmatched. Germline CDR1 reads SGHDT; CDR2 reads YYEEEE. This CDR3 is CASSSSGWGQETQYF. Here the CDR3 DNA reads TGTGCCAGCAGCTCTAGCGGGTGGGGACAAGAGACCCAGTACTTC. Complete variable domain (other parts from reference TRBV5-6 and TRBJ2-5): DAGVTQSPTHLIKTRGQQVTLRCSPKSGHDTVSWYQQALGQGPQFIFQYYEEEERQRGNFPDRFSGHQFPNYSSELNVNALLLGDSALYLCASSSSGWGQETQYFGPGTRLLVL.

The gene calls are TRBV10-2 and TRBJ1-1; perhaps TRBD1 as D (5 bases). V lost 2 bases, J lost 4 bases, and 17 bases lay in between. CDR1 is WSHSY and CDR2 is SAAADI in the germline V gene. CDR3 length: 16 amino acids. CDR3 sequence reads: CASSEPSGLGTTEAFF. The CDR3 DNA sequence: TGCGCCAGCAGTGAGCCCAGCGGGCTTGGGACCACTGAAGCTTTCTTT.

This clone is a singleton in its sample. V and J are TRBV3-1 (or the pseudogene TRBV3-2) and TRBJ2-1, with 10 nucleotides matching TRBD1. V shed 8 bases, J shed 7 bases, and the junction held 14 bases outside the gene matches. Germline V CDR1 and CDR2: LGHDT, YNNKEL (reference sequence). The CDR3 is 16 amino acids. CDR3 loop: CASREGPTGGKNEQFF. The CDR3 region has the DNA TGTGCCAGCCGGGAGGGGCCGACAGGGGGCAAGAATGAGCAGTTCTTC.

This clone was found once. V usage is TRBV6-4 and J usage is TRBJ2-1; TRBD2 might be the D (6 bases). This CDR3 is 14 amino acids long. Germline CDR1 reads MRHNA; CDR2 reads SNTAGT. The germline V and J ends were trimmed by 3 bases and 9 bases, with 15 bases remaining between them. The CDR3 region has the DNA TGTGCCAGCAGTGATCAGACTAGTTCCGTTGAGCAGTTCTTC. The encoded protein is CASSDQTSSVEQFF.

J is TRBJ1-5 and V is TRBV18; a possible D gene is TRBD1 (5 bases). Germline CDR1 reads KGHSH; CDR2 reads LQKENI. V lost 3 bases to trimming and J lost 5 bases, with 14 bases between them. The CDR3 has 15 amino acids. The CDR3 is CASSPTARGDQPQHF. As DNA, the CDR3 is TGTGCCAGCTCACCGACCGCTCGGGGGGATCAGCCCCAGCATTTT.

V gene TRBV28 combines with J gene TRBJ2-3, with D possibly being TRBD1 (5 bases). Germline V gene sequence: CDR1 MDHEN, CDR2 SYDVKM. V gave up 3 bases and J gave up 6 bases, with 13 bases separating them. CDR3 length: 14 amino acids. This CDR3 is CASSFRVLGDTQYF. CDR3 nucleotides: TGTGCCAGCAGTTTCAGGGTCCTGGGGGATACGCAGTATTTT.

This chain joins TRBV29-1 and TRBJ1-2; the D gene is possibly TRBD1 (6 bases). V dropped 3 bases and J dropped 0 bases, with 8 bases sitting between them. CDR3 length: 13 amino acids. Germline-derived CDR1 and CDR2 are SQVTM and ANQGSEA. The CDR3 nucleotides read TGCAGCGTTGATCGGACAGCTAACTATGGCTACACCTTC. It specifies CSVDRTANYGYTF.

This clone was observed a single time. The V and J genes are TRBV6-1 and TRBJ1-4; tentatively, D is TRBD1 (5 bases). Trimming shortened V by 4 bases and J by 3 bases, and 15 bases separated the two germline ends. The CDR3 has 16 residues. The germline CDR1 and CDR2 sequences are MNHNS and SASEGT. The CDR3: CASSALGLLSNEKLFF. CDR3 nucleotide sequence: TGTGCCAGCAGTGCCCTGGGACTGCTCTCTAATGAAAAACTGTTTTTT.

For this clone: Additional DNA sequences in this sample encode the identical CDR3. The V call is TRBV7-2, the J call TRBJ1-1, with a possible D match to TRBD1 (6 bases). This CDR3 has 13 amino acids. Trimming removed 6 bases from V and 3 bases from J, with 11 bases in between. CDR1 and CDR2 from the germline V gene are SGHTA and FQGNSA. CDR3 sequence: CASSSQGYTEAFF. CDR3 nucleotides: TGTGCCAGCAGTAGTCAGGGGTACACTGAAGCTTTCTTT. Full variable domain (remainder filled in from reference TRBV7-2 and TRBJ1-1): GAGVSQSPSNKVTEKGKDVELRCDPISGHTALYWYRQSLGQGLEFLIYFQGNSAPDKSGLPSDRFSAERTGGSVSTLTIQRTQQEDSAVYLCASSSQGYTEAFFGQGTRLTVV.

V is TRBV9 and J is TRBJ2-1; 9 nucleotides agree with TRBD2. Germline V gives CDR1 SGDLS, CDR2 YYNGEE. After removal of 3 bases from V and 7 bases from J, the junction contained 8 bases not matched to a gene. The CDR3 length is 15 residues. The CDR3 sequence: CASSAPGTSRNEQFF. DNA for the CDR3: TGTGCCAGCAGCGCCCCCGGGACTAGCAGGAATGAGCAGTTCTTC.

CDR3 nucleotides: TGCGCCAGCAGCCCAACTAGCGGGGGGGCCTCACAGTATTTT. Translation gives CASSPTSGGASQYF. This sequence joins TRBV5-1 and TRBJ2-3; TRBD2 matches at 13 bases. The trim removed 4 bases at V and 12 bases at J, leaving 8 bases unmatched. The CDR3 extends over 14 amino acids. Per the germline V gene, CDR1 is SGHRS and CDR2 is YFSETQ.

The chain combines TRBV28 with TRBJ1-6; D remains unclear. The V end was cut by 5 bases, the J end by 7 bases, with 15 bases between. The CDR3 spans 15 residues. Germline lookup yields CDR1 MDHEN and CDR2 SYDVKM. The CDR3 reads CASSPRAQRNSPLHF. The CDR3 DNA reads TGTGCCAGCAGTCCCAGAGCCCAGAGGAATTCACCCCTCCACTTT.

The chain combines TRBV19 with TRBJ2-5, with 9 bases matching TRBD2. The CDR3 has 15 amino acids. V dropped 1 base and J dropped 3; count of bases not matched to a gene: 3. In germline, CDR1 is LNHDA, CDR2 SQIVND (reference sequence). In DNA form, the CDR3 reads TGTGCCAGTAGTATAGGTATAGCGGGGGAAGAGACCCAGTACTTC. It yields the protein CASSIGIAGEETQYF.

This sequence joins TRBV24-1 and TRBJ2-5; 10 nucleotides match TRBD1. Trimming took 3 bases from V and 1 from J; bases not matched to a gene: 1. This CDR3 comprises 15 residues. In germline, CDR1 is KGHDR, CDR2 SFDVKD. Written as DNA, the CDR3 is TGTGCCACCAGTGATAGGACAGGGGGCCAAGAGACCCAGTACTTC. Amino acids: CATSDRTGGQETQYF.

The chain couples TRBV18 to TRBJ2-1, with 14 bases aligning to TRBD2. Germline CDR1 KGHSH, CDR2 LQKENI. V lost 5 bases to trimming and J lost 0 bases; unmatched junction nucleotides: 6. The CDR3 has 18 amino acids. The chain's CDR3 is CASSSQGTSGSSYNEQFF. The CDR3 nucleotides are TGTGCCAGCTCATCTCAAGGGACTAGCGGGAGCTCCTACAATGAGCAGTTCTTC.

The V gene is TRBV30, the J gene TRBJ2-1; 13 positions agree with TRBD2. Trimming removed 0 bases from V and 7 bases from J; junction bases left unmatched: 3. The CDR3 length is 15 residues. The germline V gene encodes CDR1 GTSNPN and CDR2 SVGIG (reference sequence). CDR3 nucleotide sequence: TGTGCCTGGAGTGTACTAGCGGGAGGGGGGAATGAGCAGTTCTTC. Encoded protein: CAWSVLAGGGNEQFF.

In DNA, the CDR3 is TGTGCCAGCAGGACAACAAACTCGAACACCGGGGAGCTGTTTTTT. Residues: CASRTTNSNTGELFF. V and J are TRBV7-2 and TRBJ2-2; D is ambiguous. The germline V and J ends were trimmed by 6 bases and 0 bases, with 11 bases remaining between them. Germline CDR1 SGHTA, CDR2 FQGNSA. The CDR3 totals 15 residues.

The rearrangement uses TRBV6-2 or TRBV6-3 and TRBJ2-3; a weak D match, TRBD2 (6 bases). The V end was cut by 0 bases, the J end by 2 bases, with 15 bases between. The germline V gene encodes CDR1 MNHEY and CDR2 SVGEGT. CDR3 length: 17 residues. In DNA form, the CDR3 reads TGTGCCAGCAGTTACTCGAGAGGGCGCGGGAACACAGATACGCAGTATTTT. Its protein is CASSYSRGRGNTDTQYF.

The rearrangement uses TRBV12-5 and TRBJ2-5; the match to TRBD1 covers 9 bases. Germline CDR1 is LGHNT and CDR2 is FRNRAP. Losses at the gene ends were 5 bases for V and 14 bases for J; bases not matched to a gene: 12. This CDR3 is built from 13 residues. The CDR3 bases are TGTGCTAGTGGTCCGAATTCCGGGACAGGGATCTACTTC. This gives the protein CASGPNSGTGIYF.

In this sample, this clone turned up once. The chain has TRBV5-4 and TRBJ1-2, with no clear D. The V and J ends lost 0 bases and 8 bases respectively, with 11 bases between them. The germline gives CDR1 SGHNT, CDR2 YYREEE (reference sequence). This CDR3 contains 13 residues. CDR3 nucleotide sequence: TGTGCCAGCAGCTTGGTTGGGGAGGGCGGCTACACCTTC. It yields the protein CASSLVGEGGYTF.

The sample holds one count of this clone. The CDR3 region is CASSAYSSGGGSEQFF. DNA for the CDR3: TGTGCCAGCAGCGCCTACTCTAGCGGGGGGGGTAGTGAGCAGTTCTTC. The genes are TRBV7-2 and TRBJ2-1; 12 nucleotides agree with TRBD2. The CDR3 covers 16 residues. Germline CDR1 SGHTA, CDR2 FQGNSA. With 5 bases clipped from V and 9 bases from J, the junction kept 11 bases outside the gene matches.

This clone was found a few times. This chain uses TRBV7-9 with TRBJ2-5, with TRBD1 as a possible D gene (6 bases). Trimming left V 2 bases short and J 4 bases short, with 11 bases between. The CDR3 spans 14 residues. Per the germline V gene, CDR1 is SEHNR and CDR2 is FQNEAQ (reference sequence). For the CDR3, the DNA is TGTGCCAGCAGCTTAAGGCCCAGGGGAGAGACCCAGTACTTC. Translating gives CASSLRPRGETQYF.

The CDR3 loop reads CASTRGEQNTGELFF. CDR3 DNA sequence: TGTGCCAGCACCCGGGGGGAACAGAACACCGGGGAGCTGTTTTTT. This chain uses TRBV7-9 with TRBJ2-2; TRBD2 aligns across 7 bases. Germline V gives CDR1 SEHNR, CDR2 FQNEAQ (reference sequence). V dropped 7 bases and J dropped 1; count of bases not matched to a gene: 6. The CDR3 runs 15 residues.

This clone is a singleton in its sample. The DNA of the CDR3 is TGTGCCAGCAGGTCGCCATTGGGAGTCTTGCAGCCCCAGCATTTT. Translating gives CASRSPLGVLQPQHF. The chain is built from TRBV28 and TRBJ1-5, with D unresolved. V was shortened by 6 bases and J by 7 bases, with 19 bases between the two germline ends. This CDR3 has 15 amino acids. Germline loops: CDR1 MDHEN, CDR2 SYDVKM.

V usage is TRBV11-2 and J usage is TRBJ2-7; maybe TRBD1 (6 bases). Germline CDR1 reads SGHAT; CDR2 reads FQNNGV. The CDR3 loop spans 14 amino acids. The V and J ends lost 5 bases and 7 bases respectively, with 18 bases between them. The CDR3 DNA is TGTGCCAGCAGCCAATCAGGGGAGATTCGGGAGCAGTACGTC. It yields the protein CASSQSGEIREQYV.

J is TRBJ1-5 and V is TRBV4-2; D uncertain. The CDR3 contains 16 residues. Trimming stripped 1 base from V and 1 base from J, with 11 bases between. Germline loops: CDR1 LGHNA, CDR2 YNFKEQ. The CDR3 DNA reads as TGTGCCAGCAGCCAAGGGACGGTAGCGAGCAATCAGCCCCAGCATTTT. Translated: CASSQGTVASNQPQHF.